At least ten counts were recorded for the clone carrying this T cell receptor (beta chain). Its target is not known. Patients showing uncontrolled infection, other autoimmune disease, pregnancy or lactation were ineligible. Diagnoses were made from clinical symptoms, serum measures (thyroxine and TRAb), thyroid ultrasound and orbital computed tomography. The sample comes from a study of T cells in Graves' hyperthyroidism and ophthalmopathy. General study points: Most clonotypes expanded in thyroid above 0.001 were likewise present in blood.

Template material for amplifying TCR beta CDR3 regions consisted of RNA transcripts. First-round RT-PCR of the TCR CDR3 relied on the HTBI primer set. TCRdb used MiXCR to reprocess the multiplex PCR reads, holding one entry per CDR3 protein. Found here are hundreds of thousands of distinct CDR3 sequences, around 15% of them singletons; the top ten hold about 9.4%. The TCR originated in a woman in her late teens or twenties with Graves' hyperthyroidism. The specimen sequenced was blood.

The CDR3: CASSLLQSPYNEQFF. The CDR3 DNA reads as TGTGCCAGCTCACTGCTCCAGTCGCCCTACAATGAGCAGTTCTTC. The gene calls are TRBV18 and TRBJ2-1; D unclear. There are 15 residues in the CDR3. Germline lookup yields CDR1 KGHSH and CDR2 LQKENI. Trimming took off 4 bases at V and 2 bases at J, with 12 bases between the two ends.